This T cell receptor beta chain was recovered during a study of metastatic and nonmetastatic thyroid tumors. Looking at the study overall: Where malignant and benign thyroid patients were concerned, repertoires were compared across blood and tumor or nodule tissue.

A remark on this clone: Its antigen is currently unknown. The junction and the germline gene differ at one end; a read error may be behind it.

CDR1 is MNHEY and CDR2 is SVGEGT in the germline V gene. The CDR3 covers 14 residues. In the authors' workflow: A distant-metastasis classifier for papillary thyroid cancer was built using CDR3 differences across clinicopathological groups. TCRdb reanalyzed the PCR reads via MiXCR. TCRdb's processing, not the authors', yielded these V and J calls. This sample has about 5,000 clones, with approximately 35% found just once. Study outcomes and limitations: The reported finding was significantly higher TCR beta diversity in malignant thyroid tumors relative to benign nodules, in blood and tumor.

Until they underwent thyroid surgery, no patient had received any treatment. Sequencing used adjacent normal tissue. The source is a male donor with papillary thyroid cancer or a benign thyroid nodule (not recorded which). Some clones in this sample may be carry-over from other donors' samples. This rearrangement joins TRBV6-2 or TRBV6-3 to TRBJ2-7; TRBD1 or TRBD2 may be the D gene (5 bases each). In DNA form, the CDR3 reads TGTACCAGCGGCAAGGTGGGGCCGTCACCTGTGCAGTACTTC. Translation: CTSGKVGPSPVQYF.